Each of the 28 T cell receptor beta chains below was sequenced from the same sample in a study of T cell responses to AZD1222 COVID-19 vaccine. The data were produced by immunoSEQ multiplex PCR, yet TCRdb's version contains in-frame clones alone and is incomplete. The sample includes 90,000 to 120,000 clones, 89% of them seen just once. The starting material was peripheral blood, obtained on day 0 of AZD1222 vaccination. These TCRs come from an adult in good health.

The gene calls are TRBV2 and TRBJ2-5; D might be TRBD2 (5 bases). The ends were cut back, 3 bases at V and 10 bases at J, with 9 bases in the middle. The germline V gene has CDR1 SNHLY and CDR2 FYNNEI. The CDR3 totals 11 residues. The CDR3 region has the DNA TGTGCCAGCAGTGACGGACTCAACCAGTACTTC. This encodes CASSDGLNQYF.

The J gene is TRBJ2-3, the V gene TRBV11-2; 12 nucleotides line up with TRBD2. There are 16 residues in the CDR3. Trimming took 4 bases from V and 1 from J; bases not matched to a gene: 3. Per germline, CDR1 SGHAT and CDR2 FQNNGV. CDR3: CASSSSGGGGTDTQYF. The CDR3 DNA reads as TGTGCCAGCAGCTCTAGCGGGGGGGGAGGCACAGATACGCAGTATTTT.

This clone was found once. CDR3 region: CASSTLTGVGVGPLHF. Written as DNA, the CDR3 is TGTGCCAGCAGTACCCTGACAGGGGTCGGGGTGGGACCCCTCCACTTT. The chain joins TRBV6-2 or TRBV6-3 to TRBJ1-6; 8 bases line up with TRBD1. From germline, CDR1 is MNHEY and CDR2 SVGEGT. The CDR3 contains 16 residues. V lost 5 bases and J lost 12; bases outside the gene matches: 15.

This sequence joins TRBV13 and TRBJ1-1, with D uncertain. The germline gives CDR1 PRHDT, CDR2 FYEKMQ (reference sequence). With 1 base removed from V and 11 bases from J, the gap between germline ends came to 17 bases. There are 14 residues in the CDR3. CDR3 region: CASSLVVRGIEAFF. The DNA of the CDR3 is TGTGCCAGCAGCTTAGTGGTTAGAGGGATAGAGGCTTTCTTT. The full variable domain, rest sourced from reference TRBV13 and TRBJ1-1, is AAGVIQSPRHLIKEKRETATLKCYPIPRHDTVYWYQQGPGQDPQFLISFYEKMQSDKGSIPDRFSAQQFSDYHSELNMSSLELGDSALYFCASSLVVRGIEAFFGQGTRLTVV.

V is TRBV6-5 and J is TRBJ1-1; 9 bases fit TRBD1. Trimming removed 6 bases from V and 5 bases from J; junction bases left unmatched: 10. Per the germline V gene, CDR1 is MNHEY and CDR2 is SVGAGI. The CDR3 spans 15 residues. CDR3 DNA sequence: TGTGCCAGCAGCCGACCGGGACAGGGCGGTACTGAAGCTTTCTTT. Protein sequence: CASSRPGQGGTEAFF.

The V gene is TRBV2, the J gene TRBJ2-5; the D gene is possibly TRBD1 (6 bases). The CDR3 sequence is 14 residues long. V lost 11 bases to trimming and J lost 5 bases, with 21 bases between them. CDR1 and CDR2 from the germline V gene are SNHLY and FYNNEI. As DNA, the CDR3 is TGTGCCTCGGCGTGGGGGCGAGAAGGGGAGACCCAGTACTTC. Protein product: CASAWGREGETQYF.

This clone was seen once. The rearrangement links TRBV9 to TRBJ1-1; D is unresolved. V lost 4 bases to trimming and J lost 1 base, with 8 bases between them. CDR1 and CDR2 from the germline V gene are SGDLS and YYNGEE. The CDR3 covers 13 residues. Here the CDR3 reads CASSFTWNTEAFF. Written as DNA, the CDR3 is TGTGCCAGCAGCTTTACTTGGAACACTGAAGCTTTCTTT. Complete variable domain (other parts from reference TRBV9 and TRBJ1-1): DSGVTQTPKHLITATGQRVTLRCSPRSGDLSVYWYQQSLDQGLQFLIQYYNGEERAKGNILERFSAQQFPDLHSELNLSSLELGDSALYFCASSFTWNTEAFFGQGTRLTVV.

The CDR3 loop reads CASSWGSSNTGELFF. The CDR3 bases are TGCGCCAGCAGCTGGGGAAGTTCGAACACCGGGGAGCTGTTTTTT. The chain uses TRBV5-1 and TRBJ2-2; D not certain. Germline V CDR1 and CDR2: SGHRS, YFSETQ. The CDR3 is 15 amino acids. V shed 3 bases and J shed 0 bases, with 9 bases lying between them.

CDR3 amino acids: CASSSRTGVSTEAFF. The CDR3 bases are TGTGCCAGTAGTTCGAGGACAGGGGTGAGCACTGAAGCTTTCTTT. The V call is TRBV19, the J call TRBJ1-1; the match to TRBD1 covers 9 bases. Germline loops: CDR1 LNHDA, CDR2 SQIVND (reference sequence). The trim removed 5 bases at V and 4 bases at J, leaving 8 bases unmatched. The CDR3 length is 15 residues. Full variable domain (rest looked up from reference TRBV19 and TRBJ1-1): DGGITQSPKYLFRKEGQNVTLSCEQNLNHDAMYWYRQDPGQGLRLIYYSQIVNDFQKGDIAEGYSVSREKKESFPLTVTSAQKNPTAFYLCASSSRTGVSTEAFFGQGTRLTVV.

The V gene is TRBV5-5, the J gene TRBJ1-2, with D perhaps TRBD1 (5 bases). The CDR3 runs 13 residues. Germline lookup yields CDR1 SGHKS and CDR2 YYEKEE (reference sequence). Trimming pared 5 bases from V and 8 bases from J, leaving 16 bases between. The CDR3 bases are TGTGCCAGCAGTCCAGACCAGGGCTGGGGCTACACCTTC. It specifies CASSPDQGWGYTF.

The V gene is TRBV6-5, the J gene TRBJ2-1, with TRBD2 as a possible D gene (6 bases). V lost 6 bases, J lost 4 bases, and 13 bases lay in between. Germline CDR1 MNHEY, CDR2 SVGAGI. The CDR3 totals 14 residues. The CDR3 coding sequence is TGTGCCAGCAGCCGCGGGACTGAATACAATGAGCAGTTCTTC. Translation gives CASSRGTEYNEQFF.

V and J are TRBV18 and TRBJ2-3; D remains unclear. The CDR3 loop spans 13 amino acids. Germline V lookup: CDR1 KGHSH, CDR2 LQKENI. Deletions cut 2 bases from V and 0 bases from J, with 3 bases between. CDR3 loop: CASSPASTDTQYF. CDR3 DNA: TGTGCCAGCTCACCAGCCAGCACAGATACGCAGTATTTT.

CDR3 region: CASSKRGGLLYEQYF. The CDR3 DNA reads TGTGCCAGCAGCAAAAGAGGGGGCCTCCTCTACGAGCAGTACTTC. The rearrangement links TRBV13 to TRBJ2-7; TRBD1 matches 7 bases. The CDR3 is 15 amino acids. CDR1 and CDR2 from the germline V gene are PRHDT and FYEKMQ (reference sequence). J was trimmed by 3 bases and V by 5 bases; bases with no gene match: 10.

A note on this clone: The CDR3 does not close with the conserved phenylalanine or tryptophan, likely indicating a read error. This chain links TRBV6-1 with TRBJ1-6, with 7 bases lining up with TRBD1. CDR1 is MNHNS and CDR2 is SASEGT in the germline V gene. V was clipped by 4 bases and J by 7 bases; unmatched bases: 10. This CDR3 region has 16 residues. The CDR3, as DNA: TGTGCCAGCAGTGCCCCGGCGACAGGGAAGAATTCACCCCTCCACCTT. This translates into CASSAPATGKNSPLHL.

The CDR3 DNA reads as TGTGCTAGTGGTTTAGAAGAGGGACAGCCCCAGCATTTT. It codes for CASGLEEGQPQHF. The rearrangement joins TRBV12-5 to TRBJ1-5; D gene unclear. Looked up from germline, CDR1 is LGHNT and CDR2 is FRNRAP. This CDR3 is 13 amino acids long. Trimming stripped 3 bases from V and 7 bases from J, with 10 bases between.

This clone was recorded only once. Because it lacks the conserved phenylalanine or tryptophan at the end, this CDR3 is likely a read error. This chain joins TRBV4-1 and TRBJ1-6, with a weak D call TRBD1 (5 bases). Germline V gene sequence: CDR1 MGHRA, CDR2 YSYEKL. There are 12 residues in the CDR3. The V end lost 2 bases, the J end lost 13 bases, and 9 bases lay between the germline ends. CDR3 nucleotides: TGCGCCAGCAGCCAACAGGGAGGGCCCCTCCACCTT. This encodes CASSQQGGPLHL.

This chain links TRBV14 with TRBJ2-2; D gene unclear. V was pared by 1 base and J by 6 bases, with 3 bases between. The CDR3 is 12 residues long. From germline, CDR1 is SGHDN and CDR2 FVKESK. The CDR3 DNA reads as TGTGCCAGCAGCCAAGTTCCCGGGGAGCTGTTTTTT. This translates into CASSQVPGELFF.

A single count supports this clone. The V gene is TRBV12-3 or TRBV12-4, the J gene TRBJ1-2; D unresolved. CDR3 length equals 13 residues. The ends were cut back, 3 bases at V and 7 bases at J, with 12 bases in the middle. The DNA of the CDR3 is TGTGCCAGCAGTTTCGACGGTGTAGGTGGCTACACCTTC. It specifies CASSFDGVGGYTF.

This chain connects TRBV30 to TRBJ1-6; the D is unclear. V was pared by 0 bases and J by 5 bases, with 11 bases between. The CDR3 runs 15 residues. Germline V gene sequence: CDR1 GTSNPN, CDR2 SVGIG (reference sequence). The CDR3 DNA is TGTGCCTGGAGTGTCCGGAGGGCTAATAATTCACCCCTCCACTTT. Amino acids: CAWSVRRANNSPLHF.

This clone has just a few counts. The V call is TRBV4-1, the J call TRBJ1-1; 8 bases line up with TRBD1. CDR3 length: 15 residues. Germline-derived CDR1 and CDR2 are MGHRA and YSYEKL. The J segment lost 8 bases and the V segment lost 0 bases, leaving 8 bases of the junction unmatched. The CDR3 region is CASSQETGQGREAFF. CDR3 bases: TGCGCCAGCAGCCAAGAGACCGGACAGGGCCGGGAAGCTTTCTTT.

This chain's CDR3 is CASSRLVGTDTQYF. The CDR3 DNA reads TGTGCCAGCAGTAGACTAGTCGGCACAGATACGCAGTATTTT. The V and J genes are TRBV6-5 and TRBJ2-3, with D tentatively TRBD2 (6 bases). V dropped 5 bases and J dropped 1 base, with 10 bases sitting between them. From germline, CDR1 is MNHEY and CDR2 SVGAGI. The CDR3 spans 14 residues.

The rearrangement joins TRBV6-1 to TRBJ2-3, with TRBD1 as a possible D gene (5 bases). The germline V and J ends were trimmed by 1 base and 2 bases, with 10 bases remaining between them. Germline CDR1 is MNHNS and CDR2 is SASEGT. The CDR3 runs 15 residues. CDR3 DNA sequence: TGTGCCAGCAGTGAAGTCCCAGGGTACACAGATACGCAGTATTTT. This codes for CASSEVPGYTDTQYF.

The chain is built from TRBV2 and TRBJ2-5; 7 bases agree with TRBD1. CDR1 SNHLY and CDR2 FYNNEI come from the germline V gene. Germline trimming cut 10 bases from V and 2 bases from J; bases unmatched to any gene: 7. The CDR3 has 13 amino acids. CDR3 bases: TGTGCCACCGTCGGACAGGTGCAAGAGACCCAGTACTTC. Translating gives CATVGQVQETQYF.

The chain links TRBV15 to TRBJ1-3; unclear D gene. The CDR3 is 15 residues long. Trimming removed 0 bases at V and 2 bases at J, with 8 bases between. CDR1 is LNHNV, CDR2 YYDKDF, per germline (reference sequence). CDR3 coding DNA: TGTGCCACCAGCAGAGATCTGGAGACTGGAAACACCATATATTTT. This sequence encodes CATSRDLETGNTIYF.

This clone was seen a handful of times. V gene TRBV10-3 combines with J gene TRBJ2-1; 7 bases fit TRBD2. The CDR3 covers 15 residues. Per the germline V gene, CDR1 is ENHRY and CDR2 is SYGVKD. The V and J ends lost 10 bases and 0 bases, in that order; junction bases with no gene match: 9. The CDR3 sequence is CASVGRGSSYNEQFF. The CDR3 nucleotides read TGTGCCAGCGTGGGGCGGGGGAGCTCCTACAATGAGCAGTTCTTC.

Only one count was recorded for this clone. This sequence joins TRBV6-1 and TRBJ1-5, with D possibly TRBD1 on 6 matching bases. Trimming left V 2 bases short and J 7 bases short, with 9 bases between. The germline V gene has CDR1 MNHNS and CDR2 SASEGT. This CDR3 contains 13 residues. The DNA for the CDR3 is TGTGCCAGCAGTGAATTAGGGGGACAGCCCCAGCATTTT. Its protein product is CASSELGGQPQHF.

The chain combines TRBV9 with TRBJ1-6, with D hard to call. The CDR3 extends over 14 amino acids. Trimming took off 2 bases at V and 4 bases at J, with 7 bases between the two ends. The V gene's germline CDR1 is SGDLS and CDR2 YYNGEE. CDR3 in DNA: TGTGCCAGCAGCGTGACGGGTTATAATTCACCCCTCCACTTT. Translation: CASSVTGYNSPLHF.

The chain uses TRBV6-5 and TRBJ2-5; D gene unclear. Germline values: CDR1 MNHEY, CDR2 SVGAGI. The CDR3 consists of 13 residues. V lost 6 bases, J lost 2 bases, and 10 bases lay in between. The CDR3 DNA sequence: TGTGCCAGCAGCGCCCTAGGACAAGAGACCCAGTACTTC. Translation gives CASSALGQETQYF.